The 11 T cell receptor beta chains below all came from one sample that was sequenced in a study (dated by TCRdb to about 2016). The library was generated by RT-PCR. The sequencer listed for this sample is Illumina MiSeq. The public reads were run again by TCRdb, first through fastp at Q25 and then through MiXCR, and only productive beta chains were kept. Each entry merges the rows of one CDR3 protein and shows their most common DNA and genes. Here the sample has almost 700,000 distinct CDR3 sequences; approximately 14% occur a single time. The ten largest clones represent 3% to 4.5% of the sample. Sequencing was done on a sample of memory CD4+ T cells from blood. These receptors were collected from a female donor in good health, serving as a healthy control.

This clonotype was detected many times. The chain couples TRBV12-3 or TRBV12-4 to TRBJ2-4; TRBD1 might be the D (6 bases). Trimming removed 7 bases at V and 15 bases at J, with 19 bases between. This CDR3 contains 12 residues. The CDR3 nucleotides read TGTGCCAGCAACGCTGGGGGCGCGACCCTGTACTTC. It translates to CASNAGGATLYF.

The chain links TRBV9 to TRBJ2-1; perhaps TRBD2 as D (5 bases). This CDR3 is 15 amino acids long. V lost 0 bases, J lost 0 bases, and 7 bases lay in between. CDR1 and CDR2 from the germline V gene are SGDLS and YYNGEE. CDR3 bases: TGTGCCAGCAGCGTAGGCACTAGCTCCTACAATGAGCAGTTCTTC. Protein product: CASSVGTSSYNEQFF.

This clonotype was recorded at least ten times. The chain is built from TRBV4-1 and TRBJ1-2; D is unclear. Per germline, CDR1 MGHRA and CDR2 YSYEKL. There are 15 residues in the CDR3. Trimming removed 5 bases at V and 3 bases at J, with 16 bases between. The CDR3 bases are TGCGCCAGCAGCTCCGACTTCTGGGCGGACTATGGCTACACCTTC. Residues: CASSSDFWADYGYTF.

This clonotype was observed at least ten times. The chain combines TRBV7-3 with TRBJ2-1; D tentatively fits TRBD1 or TRBD2 (5 bases each). Germline V gives CDR1 SGHTA, CDR2 FQGTGA. Trimming took off 5 bases at V and 10 bases at J, with 15 bases between the two ends. The length of the CDR3 is 13 residues. The DNA for the CDR3 is TGTGCCAGCAGCCGGCGAGAGGGGACGGAGCAGTTCTTC. Protein: CASSRREGTEQFF.

In its sample, this clonotype was seen many times. This chain uses TRBV20-1 with TRBJ2-7, with 7 nucleotides matching TRBD2. Germline-derived CDR1 and CDR2 are DFQATT and SNEGSKA (reference sequence). Trimming cost V 3 bases and J 0 bases; bases outside gene matches: 8. The CDR3 covers 15 residues. Here the CDR3 reads CSASDMGGISYEQYF. CDR3 in DNA: TGCAGTGCTAGTGATATGGGAGGGATCTCCTACGAGCAGTACTTC.

The chain joins TRBV5-1 to TRBJ2-3, with D uncertain. The CDR3 spans 16 residues. The V end was cut by 0 bases, the J end by 1 base, with 12 bases between. Germline values: CDR1 SGHRS, CDR2 YFSETQ. CDR3 residues: CASSLAGRSRTDTQYF. CDR3 sequence (DNA): TGCGCCAGCAGCTTGGCCGGTAGGAGCCGCACAGATACGCAGTATTTT.

The rearrangement joins TRBV7-2 to TRBJ2-3, with 7 bases lining up with TRBD2. Losses at the gene ends were 6 bases for V and 4 bases for J; bases not matched to a gene: 19. Germline loops: CDR1 SGHTA, CDR2 FQGNSA. The CDR3 sequence is 18 residues long. CDR3 loop: CASSLIGAGFLVADTQYF. Here the CDR3 DNA reads TGTGCCAGCAGTCTCATCGGAGCGGGGTTTTTGGTGGCAGATACGCAGTATTTT.

This clonotype was recorded a few times. The chain uses TRBV20-1 and TRBJ2-6; D is unresolved. The germline V gene has CDR1 DFQATT and CDR2 SNEGSKA (reference sequence). The CDR3 is 14 amino acids. V lost 1 base and J lost 0, with 4 bases in between. This chain's CDR3 is CSARVFSGANVLTF. The CDR3 DNA reads as TGCAGTGCTAGAGTGTTCTCTGGGGCCAACGTCCTGACTTTC.

This clonotype was found a few times. A read error may be the cause here, since a much bigger clone is one base away. The J gene is TRBJ2-5, the V gene TRBV5-1; D not certain. V was cut by 1 base and J by 5 bases, with 9 bases left in between. This CDR3 region has 13 residues. CDR1 is SGHRS, CDR2 YFSETQ, per germline. The CDR3: CASSLSSEETQYF. The CDR3 DNA reads as TGCGCCAGCAGCTTGAGCAGCGAGGAGACCCAGTACTTC.

The chain recombines TRBV15 with TRBJ2-5; D possibly corresponds to TRBD1 (6 bases). V shed 5 bases and J shed 2 bases, with 12 bases lying between them. The germline V gene has CDR1 LNHNV and CDR2 YYDKDF (reference sequence). This CDR3 has 14 residues. The CDR3 loop reads CATSARTAQETQYF. CDR3 bases: TGTGCCACCAGCGCCAGGACAGCGCAAGAGACCCAGTACTTC.

This clonotype was recorded at least ten times. The J gene is TRBJ2-1, the V gene TRBV4-2, with TRBD2 matching over 12 bases. The CDR3 extends over 16 amino acids. Looked up from germline, CDR1 is LGHNA and CDR2 is YNFKEQ. J was trimmed by 6 bases and V by 4 bases; bases with no gene match: 7. CDR3 residues: CASSPRLAGVGNEQFF. CDR3 in DNA: TGTGCCAGCAGCCCCCGACTAGCGGGAGTTGGCAATGAGCAGTTCTTC.